The 17 T cell receptor beta chains below all came from one sample that was sequenced in a study of T cell responses to AZD1222 COVID-19 vaccine. Assay used: immunoSEQ multiplex PCR; TCRdb lists only in-frame clones, some missing. The sample consists of 140,000 to 150,000 clones, 88% of them appearing once. Sequenced here: peripheral blood, sampled 28 days after the second dose of the MenACWY control vaccine. Every receptor here comes from an adult who received the MenACWY meningococcal vaccine as a control.

The genes are TRBV11-2 and TRBJ2-3; perhaps TRBD1 as D (6 bases). Germline V lookup: CDR1 SGHAT, CDR2 FQNNGV. V lost 5 bases and J 5 bases, leaving 14 bases between the germline ends. The CDR3 totals 14 residues. Here the CDR3 reads CASSLYLQGDTQYF. The CDR3 bases are TGTGCCAGCAGCCTCTACCTACAGGGAGATACGCAGTATTTT.

The chain is built from TRBV5-1 and TRBJ1-2; the D is unclear. The V and J ends lost 4 bases and 8 bases respectively, with 18 bases between them. CDR1 and CDR2 (germline): SGHRS, YFSETQ. The CDR3 runs to 14 residues. CDR3 DNA: TGCGCCAGCAGCGAGCCGGGAGCTAGTCGAGGCTACACCTTC. Residues: CASSEPGASRGYTF.

The rearrangement uses TRBV4-1 and TRBJ1-2; D gene ambiguous. The CDR3 spans 15 residues. The V and J ends lost 2 bases and 1 base respectively, with 11 bases between them. CDR1 is MGHRA and CDR2 is YSYEKL in the germline V gene. The CDR3 protein is CASSQRADYNYGYTF. In nucleotides, the CDR3 is TGCGCCAGCAGCCAACGGGCAGATTATAACTATGGCTACACCTTC.

The V and J genes are TRBV2 and TRBJ1-2; a possible D gene is TRBD1 (6 bases). Trimming removed 1 base at V and 8 bases at J, with 11 bases between. There are 13 residues in the CDR3. CDR1 SNHLY and CDR2 FYNNEI come from the germline V gene. The CDR3 region is CASSEDQGYGYTF. Here the CDR3 DNA reads TGTGCCAGCAGTGAAGACCAGGGGTACGGCTACACCTTC.

V gene TRBV2 combines with J gene TRBJ2-7, with D tentatively TRBD1 (6 bases). The CDR3 covers 12 residues. The germline V gene has CDR1 SNHLY and CDR2 FYNNEI. The CDR3 DNA reads TGTGCTTCCAGGGGTTCGTACTACGAGCAGTACTTC. It specifies CASRGSYYEQYF.

A word on this clone: Different DNA sequences within this sample yield the same CDR3. The chain couples TRBV5-4 to TRBJ2-1; 8 positions match TRBD2. V was clipped by 2 bases and J by 7 bases; unmatched bases: 2. Germline CDR1 reads SGHNT; CDR2 reads YYREEE (reference sequence). The CDR3 is made up of 13 amino acids. CDR3 sequence (DNA): TGTGCCAGCAGCTTAACTAGCGGTAATGAGCAGTTCTTC. This translates into CASSLTSGNEQFF.

The chain combines TRBV28 with TRBJ1-2; perhaps TRBD1 as D (6 bases). Germline V CDR1 and CDR2: MDHEN, SYDVKM. This CDR3 is built from 13 residues. The germline V and J ends were trimmed by 2 bases and 5 bases, with 9 bases remaining between them. The CDR3 DNA sequence: TGTGCCAGCAGTTTAGCAGGGGTGTATGGCTACACCTTC. Protein product: CASSLAGVYGYTF.

The chain has TRBV7-8 and TRBJ2-5; 8 bases align to TRBD2. Trimming took 0 bases from V and 4 from J; bases not matched to a gene: 4. The CDR3 totals 15 residues. CDR1 and CDR2 from the germline V gene are SGHVS and FQNEAQ. CDR3 DNA sequence: TGTGCCAGCAGCTTAGCGCGGGCGGGGGGAGAGACCCAGTACTTC. Its protein product is CASSLARAGGETQYF.

The V gene is TRBV28, the J gene TRBJ2-7; 8 bases are a match to TRBD1. CDR1 and CDR2 from the germline V gene are MDHEN and SYDVKM. There are 14 residues in the CDR3. V trimming: 5 bases; J trimming: 4 bases; junction bases outside the gene matches: 7. The DNA of the CDR3 is TGTGCCAGCAGTACACCCGGACAGGGATACGAGCAGTACTTC. Its protein product is CASSTPGQGYEQYF.

The genes are TRBV29-1 and TRBJ2-7, with D maybe TRBD2 (6 bases). V was cut by 4 bases and J by 3 bases, with 10 bases left in between. CDR1 and CDR2 from the germline V gene are SQVTM and ANQGSEA. The CDR3 has 12 residues. The CDR3 spells CSVGEDHYEQYF. The CDR3 DNA sequence: TGCAGCGTTGGGGAGGACCACTACGAGCAGTACTTC.

This clone came up once. The V gene is TRBV19, the J gene TRBJ1-2, with 7 bases identical to TRBD1. Trimming at V came to 4 bases and at J to 2 bases, leaving 7 bases not matched to a gene. This CDR3 contains 15 residues. Germline V gene lookup returns CDR1 LNHDA and CDR2 SQIVND (reference sequence). The CDR3 sequence is CASSTGQLINYGYTF. The CDR3 DNA follows: TGTGCCAGTAGTACGGGACAGCTGATAAACTATGGCTACACCTTC.

The J gene is TRBJ2-1, the V gene TRBV11-1, with D possibly TRBD2 on 6 matching bases. CDR1 is SGHAT and CDR2 is FQDESV in the germline V gene (reference sequence). V was trimmed by 2 bases and J by 1 base, leaving 9 bases between them. This CDR3 has 15 amino acids. The DNA for the CDR3 is TGTGCCAGCAGCTTAAATAGCGGATCCTACAATGAGCAGTTCTTC. Translating it yields CASSLNSGSYNEQFF.

This chain joins TRBV3-1 (or the pseudogene TRBV3-2) and TRBJ2-3; no definite D call. In germline, CDR1 is LGHDT, CDR2 YNNKEL (reference sequence). The CDR3 covers 13 residues. Trimming left V 0 bases short and J 3 bases short, with 4 bases between. The CDR3 here is CASSQDVTDTQYF. In nucleotides, the CDR3 is TGTGCCAGCAGCCAAGATGTAACAGATACGCAGTATTTT.

V gene TRBV24-1 combines with J gene TRBJ2-1, with 10 bases aligning to TRBD1. Trimming at V came to 3 bases and at J to 4 bases, leaving 5 bases not matched to a gene. This CDR3 is 16 amino acids long. Germline V lookup: CDR1 KGHDR, CDR2 SFDVKD. The CDR3 DNA reads TGTGCCACCAGTGATGTCGGACAGGGGGGTTACAATGAGCAGTTCTTC. Protein sequence: CATSDVGQGGYNEQFF.

This sequence joins TRBV6-5 and TRBJ2-5; 9 bases map to TRBD2. Germline values: CDR1 MNHEY, CDR2 SVGAGI. Germline trimming cut 6 bases from V and 2 bases from J; bases unmatched to any gene: 1. This CDR3 has 13 residues. This CDR3 reads CASRTSGQETQYF. In nucleotides, the CDR3 is TGTGCCAGCAGGACTAGCGGTCAAGAGACCCAGTACTTC.

The CDR3 sequence is CATREFSGRTRGDSPLHF. DNA of the CDR3: TGTGCCACCAGAGAGTTCTCGGGACGGACCAGAGGTGATTCACCCCTCCACTTT. The chain couples TRBV15 to TRBJ1-6; D is possibly TRBD1 (5 bases). CDR1 and CDR2 from the germline V gene are LNHNV and YYDKDF (reference sequence). Trimming pared 6 bases from V and 8 bases from J, leaving 26 bases between. The CDR3 has 18 residues.

The chain combines TRBV6-5 with TRBJ1-1, with TRBD1 matching over 9 bases. Germline CDR1 and CDR2: MNHEY and SVGAGI. J lost 11 bases, V lost 4 bases, and 5 bases had no gene match. CDR3 size: 12 residues. As DNA, the CDR3 is TGTGCCAGCAGTTCCGACAGGGGGAGGGCTTTCTTT. It yields the protein CASSSDRGRAFF.